This TCR beta chain was sequenced during a study of T cells after yellow fever vaccination. Regarding this clonotype: Its cognate antigen is unknown.

The study, taken as a whole, reports: FACS-sorted repertoires could contain abundant clonotypes contaminating from the bulk population. Boosting was followed by the reappearance of most primary-vaccination clones (roughly 96% CD4, about 90% CD8).

CDR1 LNHNV and CDR2 YYDKDF come from the germline V gene (reference sequence). V gave up 3 bases and J gave up 7 bases; unmatched junction bases: 7. The CDR3 is 16 residues long. Template switching with 5'RACE generated the TCR cDNA and added a universal primer site and UMIs. TCRdb processed the 5' RACE reads anew with MiXCR; each CDR3 protein has one entry. The data contain about 320,000 distinct CDR3 sequences, roughly a tenth of them singletons. V usage is TRBV15 and J usage is TRBJ1-6; the match to TRBD1 covers 9 bases. The clonotype originates from a man younger than 35 who received the YFV17D yellow fever vaccine. The sample in question was CD4+ T cells sorted from PBMCs, obtained 45 days after the yellow fever booster vaccination. The CDR3 region has the DNA TGTGCCACCAGCAGGAGTAAGGACAGGGGAAATTCACCCCTCCACTTT. It is translated as CATSRSKDRGNSPLHF. Filled out from reference TRBV15 and TRBJ1-6, the complete variable domain reads DAMVIQNPRYQVTQFGKPVTLSCSQTLNHNVMYWYQQKSSQAPKLLFHYYDKDFNNEADTPDNFQSRRPNTSFCFLDIRSPGLGDTAMYLCATSRSKDRGNSPLHFGNGTRLTVT.